The 31 T cell receptor beta chains below all came from one sample that was sequenced in a study of CD8+ T cells in alopecia areata. cDNA serving as the sequencing template came from extracted, reverse transcribed RNA. Assay: immunoSEQ multiplex PCR; the TCRdb copy retains only in-frame clones and omits some. The sample lists some 130,000 clones, more than 40% seen once, with 18% in the top ten. The material was CD8+ T cells sorted from blood, obtained at week 0. The origin of the receptors is a human donor with alopecia areata.

In DNA, the CDR3 is TGTGCCAGCAGCCTACTTCTGGGCACAGATACGCAGTATTTT. Encoded protein: CASSLLLGTDTQYF. The rearrangement uses TRBV6-5 and TRBJ2-3, with D unclear. V was pared by 6 bases and J by 1 base, with 11 bases between. Germline CDR1 MNHEY, CDR2 SVGAGI. The CDR3 covers 14 residues.

Written as DNA, the CDR3 is TGTGCCAGCAGCTCCATCTACAATGAGCAGTTCTTC. It codes for CASSSIYNEQFF. This sequence joins TRBV5-6 and TRBJ2-1; no clear D gene. Germline loops: CDR1 SGHDT, CDR2 YYEEEE. V was cut by 3 bases and J by 3 bases, with 4 bases left in between. This CDR3 spans 12 amino acids.

The chain combines TRBV5-6 with TRBJ2-5, with 7 bases identical to TRBD1. Per germline, CDR1 SGHDT and CDR2 YYEEEE. This CDR3 region has 13 residues. The trim removed 0 bases at V and 4 bases at J, leaving 0 bases unmatched. The CDR3 protein is CASSLEGAETQYF. DNA of the CDR3: TGTGCCAGCAGCTTGGAGGGGGCAGAGACCCAGTACTTC.

The V and J genes are TRBV27 and TRBJ1-1; possibly TRBD1 for D (6 bases). Germline V gene lookup returns CDR1 MNHEY and CDR2 SMNVEV (reference sequence). V gave up 6 bases and J gave up 0 bases, with 11 bases separating them. This CDR3 region has 14 residues. The CDR3 is CASSLGGMNTEAFF. In nucleotides, the CDR3 is TGTGCCAGCAGCTTAGGGGGAATGAACACTGAAGCTTTCTTT.

V and J are TRBV6-5 and TRBJ1-2; TRBD1 aligns across 8 bases. CDR3 length equals 14 residues. Trimming at V came to 6 bases and at J to 4 bases, leaving 7 bases not matched to a gene. CDR1 is MNHEY, CDR2 SVGAGI, per germline. The DNA of the CDR3 is TGTGCCAGCAGCTCGACAGGGGAGGGCTATGGCTACACCTTC. Encoded protein: CASSSTGEGYGYTF.

The V gene is TRBV19, the J gene TRBJ2-7; TRBD1 is a possible D gene (5 bases). Trimming removed 5 bases at V and 0 bases at J, with 14 bases between. CDR1 is LNHDA, CDR2 SQIVND, per germline (reference sequence). The CDR3 extends over 15 amino acids. CDR3 DNA sequence: TGTGCCAGTAGTCCTATCTCCGACAGCTCCTACGAGCAGTACTTC. As protein: CASSPISDSSYEQYF.

The rearrangement links TRBV9 to TRBJ2-2; D unclear. Per the germline V gene, CDR1 is SGDLS and CDR2 is YYNGEE. V lost 2 bases to trimming and J lost 0 bases, with 8 bases between them. The CDR3 loop spans 15 amino acids. The CDR3 DNA reads TGTGCCAGCAGCGTTGACTTCGCGAACACCGGGGAGCTGTTTTTT. This gives the protein CASSVDFANTGELFF.

This clone was found once. This chain uses TRBV29-1 with TRBJ2-1, with D perhaps matching TRBD1 or TRBD2 (5 bases each). Germline values: CDR1 SQVTM, CDR2 ANQGSEA. The CDR3 length is 13 residues. V was trimmed by 6 bases and J by 9 bases, leaving 18 bases between them. CDR3 region: CSVGTAERGEQFF. CDR3 nucleotides: TGCAGCGTGGGGACGGCCGAGAGGGGTGAGCAGTTCTTC.

This clone was detected only a few times. The chain carries TRBV27 and TRBJ2-6; TRBD1 agrees at 8 bases. The V gene end was trimmed by 4 bases and the J gene end by 0 bases; junction bases not matched to a gene: 8. The germline CDR1 and CDR2 sequences are MNHEY and SMNVEV (reference sequence). The CDR3 totals 18 residues. The CDR3: CASSWGTGPLSGANVLTF. The CDR3 DNA follows: TGTGCCAGCAGTTGGGGGACAGGACCCCTCTCTGGGGCCAACGTCCTGACTTTC.

This clone has only a few counts. The chain joins TRBV29-1 to TRBJ1-4, with D possibly TRBD1 on 5 matching bases. V shed 3 bases and J shed 4 bases, with 12 bases lying between them. CDR1 is SQVTM, CDR2 ANQGSEA, per germline. The CDR3 loop spans 14 amino acids. The CDR3 loop is CSVESTENNEKLFF. The CDR3 nucleotides are TGCAGCGTTGAGTCGACAGAGAATAATGAAAAACTGTTTTTT.

This clone has just a few counts. The chain links TRBV6-5 to TRBJ1-1; TRBD1 matches at 9 bases. The germline V gene has CDR1 MNHEY and CDR2 SVGAGI. The CDR3 covers 15 residues. J gave up 1 base and V 9 bases, and 9 bases lay outside the gene matches. The CDR3 spells CASSQGARGNTEAFF. The CDR3 DNA sequence: TGTGCCAGTTCACAGGGGGCGCGGGGGAACACTGAAGCTTTCTTT.

The chain couples TRBV6-6 to TRBJ1-5, with 9 bases matching TRBD1. Losses at the gene ends were 6 bases for V and 6 bases for J; bases not matched to a gene: 6. The V gene's germline CDR1 is MNHNY and CDR2 SVGAGI (reference sequence). The CDR3 length is 14 residues. CDR3 protein: CASRSDRGTQPQHF. The CDR3 nucleotides read TGTGCCAGCAGATCGGACAGGGGTACTCAGCCCCAGCATTTT.

V and J are TRBV19 and TRBJ1-1, with D perhaps matching TRBD1 (6 bases). The CDR3 is 18 residues long. The V gene's germline CDR1 is LNHDA and CDR2 SQIVND (reference sequence). V gave up 7 bases and J gave up 0 bases, with 24 bases separating them. This CDR3 reads CASTKFRDKVRLNTEAFF. CDR3 nucleotides: TGTGCCAGTACCAAATTCCGGGACAAGGTCCGATTGAACACTGAAGCTTTCTTT.

This chain connects TRBV6-5 to TRBJ2-7; D is unclear. The CDR3 extends over 14 amino acids. Germline loops: CDR1 MNHEY, CDR2 SVGAGI. V lost 0 bases, J lost 0 bases, and 6 bases lay in between. This chain's CDR3 is CASSYSADSYEQYF. CDR3 DNA: TGTGCCAGCAGTTACTCGGCAGACTCCTACGAGCAGTACTTC.

The rearrangement links TRBV2 to TRBJ1-4, with D unclear. Germline CDR1 and CDR2: SNHLY and FYNNEI. Trimming stripped 4 bases from V and 3 bases from J, with 12 bases between. CDR3 size: 15 residues. CDR3 nucleotide sequence: TGTGCCAGCAGTGCTCGAGTCAGTTCTAATGAAAAACTGTTTTTT. It is translated as CASSARVSSNEKLFF.

This clone was recorded a few times. The rearrangement joins TRBV7-9 to TRBJ1-1; 8 bases are a match to TRBD1. Germline lookup yields CDR1 SEHNR and CDR2 FQNEAQ (reference sequence). The CDR3 loop spans 14 amino acids. V gave up 1 base and J gave up 6 bases; unmatched junction bases: 4. In nucleotides, the CDR3 is TGTGCCAGCAGCTTAGAAAGACAGGGGCCTGAAGCTTTCTTT. Its protein is CASSLERQGPEAFF. The full variable domain, rest sourced from reference TRBV7-9 and TRBJ1-1, is DTGVSQNPRHKITKRGQNVTFRCDPISEHNRLYWYRQTLGQGPEFLTYFQNEAQLEKSRLLSDRFSAERPKGSFSTLEIQRTEQGDSAMYLCASSLERQGPEAFFGQGTRLTVV.

This clone was recorded a few times. The chain joins TRBV9 to TRBJ1-4; D ambiguous. Between the trimmed V and J ends, which lost 0 bases and 5 bases, there was a span of 11 bases. There are 15 residues in the CDR3. Germline lookup yields CDR1 SGDLS and CDR2 YYNGEE. As DNA, the CDR3 is TGTGCCAGCAGCGTAGCGGCAGCAATGAATGAAAAACTGTTTTTT. Protein product: CASSVAAAMNEKLFF.

This clone was counted between two and nine times. The chain uses TRBV10-3 and TRBJ1-2; 8 bases are shared with TRBD1. CDR1 and CDR2 (germline): ENHRY, SYGVKD. The CDR3 contains 15 residues. With 3 bases clipped from V and 6 bases from J, the junction kept 9 bases outside the gene matches. The CDR3 loop reads CAISDPDMTGDGYTF. CDR3 nucleotide sequence: TGTGCCATCAGTGACCCAGATATGACAGGGGATGGCTACACCTTC.

This clone was counted between two and nine times. Written as DNA, the CDR3 is TGTGCCAGCAGCCCGTGGGACAGTCAGACCGGGGAGCTGTTTTTT. It translates to CASSPWDSQTGELFF. The chain employs TRBV11-2 and TRBJ2-2; 7 bases fit TRBD1. Germline CDR1 is SGHAT and CDR2 is FQNNGV. Losses at the gene ends were 5 bases for V and 5 bases for J; bases not matched to a gene: 8. CDR3 length: 15 amino acids.

V gene TRBV30 combines with J gene TRBJ1-2, with a tentative D call TRBD1 (5 bases). CDR3 length: 17 amino acids. Per germline, CDR1 GTSNPN and CDR2 SVGIG (reference sequence). Trimming cost V 1 base and J 3 bases, with 21 bases left between them. The chain's CDR3 is CAWSGVEYRPPHYGYTF. The CDR3 nucleotides read TGTGCCTGGAGTGGGGTTGAATACAGGCCCCCACACTATGGCTACACCTTC. Full variable domain (missing parts from reference TRBV30 and TRBJ1-2): SQTIHQWPATLVQPVGSPLSLECTVEGTSNPNLYWYRQAAGRGLQLLFYSVGIGQISSEVPQNLSASRPQDRQFILSSKKLLLSDSGFYLCAWSGVEYRPPHYGYTFGSGTRLTVV.

This clone was detected a few times. V usage is TRBV10-3 and J usage is TRBJ2-2; the D gene could be TRBD1 or TRBD2 (5 bases each). The V gene lost 5 bases and the J gene lost 6 bases, with 16 bases spanning the gap. There are 15 residues in the CDR3. Germline CDR1 and CDR2: ENHRY and SYGVKD. This CDR3 reads CAISTPGTPAGELFF. Written as DNA, the CDR3 is TGTGCCATCAGTACGCCCGGGACCCCTGCCGGGGAGCTGTTTTTT.

The J gene is TRBJ2-1, the V gene TRBV7-8, with 8 positions matching TRBD1. CDR1 is SGHVS, CDR2 FQNEAQ, per germline. CDR3 size: 13 residues. V lost 2 bases, J lost 9 bases, and 3 bases stayed unmatched. DNA of the CDR3: TGTGCCAGCAGCTTACCCGACAGGGGTGAGCAGTTCTTC. Translation gives CASSLPDRGEQFF.

The chain links TRBV25-1 to TRBJ1-3, with D perhaps TRBD1 (5 bases). The germline V and J ends were trimmed by 4 bases and 4 bases, with 8 bases remaining between them. The CDR3 covers 13 residues. The germline CDR1 and CDR2 sequences are MGHDK and SYGVNS. CDR3 loop: CASSAGPGNTIYF. CDR3 coding DNA: TGTGCCAGCAGTGCAGGGCCCGGAAACACCATATATTTT.

This sequence joins TRBV9 and TRBJ2-5; no firm D call. Trimming removed 3 bases from V and 5 bases from J, with 5 bases in between. The CDR3 loop spans 11 amino acids. CDR1 is SGDLS and CDR2 is YYNGEE in the germline V gene. CDR3 sequence (DNA): TGTGCCAGCAGCGACGAGGAGACCCAGTACTTC. This encodes CASSDEETQYF.

In its sample, this clone was seen a few times. The chain carries TRBV13 and TRBJ1-2; D not certain. Between the trimmed V and J ends, which lost 4 bases and 4 bases, there was a span of 7 bases. The CDR3 has 12 amino acids. From germline, CDR1 is PRHDT and CDR2 FYEKMQ (reference sequence). The CDR3 spells CASSSSPYGYTF. The CDR3 DNA is TGTGCCAGCAGCTCCTCTCCCTATGGCTACACCTTC.

The J gene is TRBJ1-1, the V gene TRBV5-6, with D unclear. Looked up from germline, CDR1 is SGHDT and CDR2 is YYEEEE. The CDR3 covers 13 residues. Between the trimmed V and J ends, which lost 4 bases and 4 bases, there was a span of 11 bases. For the CDR3, the DNA is TGTGCCAGCAGCGGAGTTGAGGGCACTGAAGCTTTCTTT. This codes for CASSGVEGTEAFF.

This clone came up a few times. V gene TRBV10-3 combines with J gene TRBJ2-1; TRBD1 aligns across 9 bases. V was clipped by 6 bases and J by 9 bases; unmatched bases: 6. Germline V CDR1 and CDR2: ENHRY, SYGVKD. The CDR3 runs to 13 residues. In DNA, the CDR3 is TGTGCCATCAGATCAGGACAGGGGATTGAGCAGTTCTTC. Encoded protein: CAIRSGQGIEQFF.

The chain employs TRBV27 and TRBJ1-5, with D uncertain. This CDR3 spans 13 amino acids. The germline CDR1 and CDR2 sequences are MNHEY and SMNVEV (reference sequence). The ends were cut back, 3 bases at V and 2 bases at J, with 5 bases in the middle. The CDR3 nucleotides read TGTGCCAGCAGTTTCGGGCGCAATCAGCCCCAGCATTTT. This encodes CASSFGRNQPQHF.

The V gene is TRBV9, the J gene TRBJ2-1; the match to TRBD2 covers 8 bases. Germline CDR1 is SGDLS and CDR2 is YYNGEE. Trimming removed 2 bases from V and 1 base from J; junction bases left unmatched: 14. The CDR3 extends over 19 amino acids. Here the CDR3 reads CASSVGLAAGTQSYNEQFF. Here the CDR3 DNA reads TGTGCCAGCAGCGTCGGACTAGCCGCCGGCACTCAATCCTACAATGAGCAGTTCTTC.

Turning to this clone: Other DNA sequences in this specimen translate into the identical CDR3. In DNA, the CDR3 is TGTGCCAGCAGCTCCGACGGAGGGTATGGCTACACCTTC. This sequence encodes CASSSDGGYGYTF. V usage is TRBV6-5 and J usage is TRBJ1-2; no reliable D call. The length of the CDR3 is 13 residues. Trimming shortened V by 6 bases and J by 5 bases, and 13 bases separated the two germline ends. Germline CDR1 and CDR2: MNHEY and SVGAGI.

This clone was picked up a small number of times. The chain couples TRBV28 to TRBJ2-7, with a tentative D call TRBD2 (5 bases). Trimming removed 2 bases at V and 1 base at J, with 6 bases between. Germline V gene lookup returns CDR1 MDHEN and CDR2 SYDVKM. The length of the CDR3 is 13 residues. CDR3 in amino acids: CASSLRGSYEQYF. The DNA of the CDR3 is TGTGCCAGCAGTTTACGGGGATCCTACGAGCAGTACTTC.